One and the same sample provided the 11 T cell receptor beta chains below, sequenced in a study of T cells after posttransplantation cyclophosphamide. Sequencing was performed with immunoSEQ multiplex PCR; in TCRdb, only in-frame clones are kept and a portion is missing. The sample records 5,500 to 6,000 clones, over 75% being singletons. Cyclophosphamide on days +3 and +4 followed busulfan-fludarabine conditioning and a marrow graft. The specimen was CD4+ T cells sorted from blood, collected nearly 360 days after allogeneic stem cell transplant with posttransplant cyclophosphamide. The source is a male patient aged 45-60 years who received an allogeneic stem cell transplant from a related donor and was CMV-positive. The graft donor may be the source of some T cells.

The chain uses TRBV5-1 and TRBJ1-2; D is undetermined. V dropped 4 bases and J dropped 0 bases, with 13 bases sitting between them. The CDR3 loop spans 15 amino acids. The V gene's germline CDR1 is SGHRS and CDR2 YFSETQ. The CDR3 nucleotides are TGCGCCAGCAGCGGTACAAGTATGGCTAACTATGGCTACACCTTC. Protein sequence: CASSGTSMANYGYTF. The whole variable domain, remainder taken from reference TRBV5-1 and TRBJ1-2, is KAGVTQTPRYLIKTRGQQVTLSCSPISGHRSVSWYQQTPGQGLQFLFEYFSETQRNKGNFPGRFSGRQFSNSRSEMNVSTLELGDSALYLCASSGTSMANYGYTFGSGTRLTVV.

This clone was recorded a few times. The rearrangement links TRBV5-1 to TRBJ2-3; 7 positions match TRBD2. The CDR3 extends over 18 amino acids. The germline CDR1 and CDR2 sequences are SGHRS and YFSETQ. Germline trimming cut 6 bases from V and 1 base from J; bases unmatched to any gene: 17. This chain's CDR3 is CASTVAGAPLVRTDTQYF. As DNA, the CDR3 is TGCGCCAGCACTGTTGCGGGAGCACCTTTAGTACGCACAGATACGCAGTATTTT.

This clone appeared a single time. The rearrangement joins TRBV10-3 to TRBJ2-2, with 10 positions matching TRBD1. CDR3 size: 19 residues. The junction had 17 bases not matched to a gene; V was cut back by 5 bases and J by 5 bases. Germline V gene data show CDR1 as ENHRY and CDR2 as SYGVKD. The CDR3 loop is CAISTTTPGQGYMTGELFF. The CDR3 DNA is TGTGCCATCAGTACCACAACGCCGGGACAGGGGTATATGACCGGGGAGCTGTTTTTT.

The V call is TRBV9, the J call TRBJ2-1; TRBD2 is a possible D gene (5 bases). Germline values: CDR1 SGDLS, CDR2 YYNGEE. The CDR3 is 15 amino acids. Trimming cost V 1 base and J 6 bases, with 14 bases left between them. The CDR3 DNA reads TGTGCCAGCAGCGTAAGCCCTAGCACGGGCAATGAGCAGTTCTTC. Its translation: CASSVSPSTGNEQFF.

This chain joins TRBV4-3 and TRBJ2-7, with D maybe TRBD1 (6 bases). V dropped 1 base and J dropped 2 bases, with 12 bases sitting between them. CDR1 and CDR2 (germline): LGHNA, YSLEER. CDR3 size: 15 residues. Here the CDR3 DNA reads TGCGCCAGCAGCCAAGGATACAGGGACACCTACGAGCAGTACTTC. This gives the protein CASSQGYRDTYEQYF.

The genes are TRBV4-3 and TRBJ2-1; 11 nucleotides match TRBD2. The V gene's germline CDR1 is LGHNA and CDR2 YSLEER. The CDR3 has 15 amino acids. The trim removed 5 bases at V and 4 bases at J, leaving 4 bases unmatched. CDR3 sequence (DNA): TGCGCCAGCAGCTTAGCGGGGGGGCTTTACAATGAGCAGTTCTTC. Encoded protein: CASSLAGGLYNEQFF.

On this clone: Other DNA sequences of this sample code for an identical CDR3. J is TRBJ1-1 and V is TRBV18; TRBD1 matches 8 bases. The V and J ends lost 3 bases and 3 bases, in that order; junction bases with no gene match: 9. This CDR3 region has 16 residues. CDR1 and CDR2 from the germline V gene are KGHSH and LQKENI. CDR3 protein: CASSPSGQGRDTEAFF. The CDR3 DNA sequence: TGTGCCAGCTCACCCTCCGGACAGGGTAGAGACACTGAAGCTTTCTTT.

The V call is TRBV27, the J call TRBJ1-4, with 8 positions matching TRBD1. Trimming took 1 base from V and 7 from J; bases not matched to a gene: 5. Germline-derived CDR1 and CDR2 are MNHEY and SMNVEV (reference sequence). CDR3 length: 15 residues. The CDR3 region has the DNA TGTGCCAGCAGTTTATTACAGGGGGTGGGTGAAAAACTGTTTTTT. Its protein is CASSLLQGVGEKLFF.

This chain joins TRBV21-1 and TRBJ1-1; TRBD1, the D gene given by the table, was not confirmed from the DNA. TRBV21-1 is tagged as a pseudogene. The CDR3 consists of 15 residues. CDR3 DNA: TGTGCCAGCAGCGAAATGGGGGACAGGGACACTGAAGCTTTCTTT. This encodes CASSEMGDRDTEAFF.

The chain uses TRBV4-1 and TRBJ2-6; tentative D call: TRBD2 (7 bases). The CDR3 totals 17 residues. From germline, CDR1 is MGHRA and CDR2 YSYEKL. Deletions cut 0 bases from V and 4 bases from J, with 13 bases between. CDR3 bases: TGCGCCAGCAGCCAAGATCGGGGGGCGCGAGGGGCCAACGTCCTGACTTTC. Protein product: CASSQDRGARGANVLTF.

This clone was recorded a few times. The chain has TRBV5-6 and TRBJ2-1; 8 nucleotides match TRBD2. The germline V gene encodes CDR1 SGHDT and CDR2 YYEEEE. This CDR3 spans 15 amino acids. Germline trimming cut 0 bases from V and 8 bases from J; bases unmatched to any gene: 7. The DNA for the CDR3 is TGTGCCAGCAGCTTGGTACCGGGAGGGCGGGATGAGCAGTTCTTC. Translated: CASSLVPGGRDEQFF.